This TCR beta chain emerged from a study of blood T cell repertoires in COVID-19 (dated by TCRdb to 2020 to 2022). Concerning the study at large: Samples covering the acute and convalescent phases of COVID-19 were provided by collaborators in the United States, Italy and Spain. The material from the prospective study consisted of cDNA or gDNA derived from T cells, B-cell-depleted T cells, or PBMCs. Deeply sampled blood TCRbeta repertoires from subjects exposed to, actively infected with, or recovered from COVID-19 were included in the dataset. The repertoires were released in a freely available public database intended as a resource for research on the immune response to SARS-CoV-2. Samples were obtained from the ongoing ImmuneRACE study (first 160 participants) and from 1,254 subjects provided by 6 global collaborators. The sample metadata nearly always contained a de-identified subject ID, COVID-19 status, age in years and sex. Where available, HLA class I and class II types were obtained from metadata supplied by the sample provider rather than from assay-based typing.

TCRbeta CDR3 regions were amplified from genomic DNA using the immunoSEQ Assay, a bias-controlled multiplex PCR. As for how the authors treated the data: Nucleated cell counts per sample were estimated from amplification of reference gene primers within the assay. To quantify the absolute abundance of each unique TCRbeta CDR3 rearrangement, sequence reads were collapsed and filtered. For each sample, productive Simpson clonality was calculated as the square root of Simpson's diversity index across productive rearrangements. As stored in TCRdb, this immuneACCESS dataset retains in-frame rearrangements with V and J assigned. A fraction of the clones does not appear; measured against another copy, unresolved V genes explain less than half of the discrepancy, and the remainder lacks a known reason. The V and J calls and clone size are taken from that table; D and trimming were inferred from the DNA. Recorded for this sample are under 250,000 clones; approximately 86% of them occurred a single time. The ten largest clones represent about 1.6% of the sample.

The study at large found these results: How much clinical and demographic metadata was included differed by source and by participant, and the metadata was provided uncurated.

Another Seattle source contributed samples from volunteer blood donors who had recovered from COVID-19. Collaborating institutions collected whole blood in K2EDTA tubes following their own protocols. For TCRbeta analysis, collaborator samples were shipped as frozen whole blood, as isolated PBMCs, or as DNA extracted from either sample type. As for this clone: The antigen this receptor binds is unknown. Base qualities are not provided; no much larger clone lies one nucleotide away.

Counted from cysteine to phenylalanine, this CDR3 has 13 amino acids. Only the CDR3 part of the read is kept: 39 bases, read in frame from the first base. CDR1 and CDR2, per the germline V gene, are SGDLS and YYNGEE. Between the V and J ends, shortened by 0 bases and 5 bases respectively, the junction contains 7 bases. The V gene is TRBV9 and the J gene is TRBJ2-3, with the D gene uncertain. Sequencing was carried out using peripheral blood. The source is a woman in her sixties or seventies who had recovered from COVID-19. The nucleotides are TGTGCCAGCAGCGTAGGTCCCCAAGATACGCAGTATTTT. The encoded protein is CASSVGPQDTQYF.